One sample yielded the 2 T cell receptor beta chains listed below, sequenced in a study of T cells after yellow fever vaccination. TCRdb fed the 5' RACE reads into MiXCR, producing one record per CDR3 protein. The sample holds some 560,000 distinct CDR3 sequences, 17% seen once. Sequences were derived from PBMCs, sampled around 5 days after the first yellow fever vaccination. The receptors originated from a man aged 18 to 35 who received the YFV17D yellow fever vaccine.

V usage is TRBV6-4 and J usage is TRBJ2-1; 9 bases are a match to TRBD2. The V gene's germline CDR1 is MRHNA and CDR2 SNTAGT. V was pared by 4 bases and J by 1 base, with 5 bases of the junction left unmatched. This CDR3 has 16 amino acids. The CDR3 DNA sequence: TGTGCCAGCAGTGCATTAGCGGGGGCTTCCTACAATGAGCAGTTCTTC. It codes for CASSALAGASYNEQFF.

The chain joins TRBV15 to TRBJ2-7; 8 nucleotides align to TRBD1. With 3 bases clipped from V and 0 bases from J, the junction kept 4 bases outside the gene matches. Germline V CDR1 and CDR2: LNHNV, YYDKDF (reference sequence). CDR3 length: 15 amino acids. The CDR3 bases are TGTGCCACCAGCAGCCCCGGGACAGGCTCCTACGAGCAGTACTTC. Protein: CATSSPGTGSYEQYF.